This TCR beta chain was obtained from a study of patients and donors after allogeneic stem cell transplantation. This clonotype was seen only once. Trimming took off 4 bases at V and 9 bases at J, with 17 bases between the two ends. The CDR3 runs to 14 residues. Per the germline V gene, CDR1 is SGHRS and CDR2 is YFSETQ. TCRdb re-called the RT-PCR reads with MiXCR, one entry per CDR3 protein. The sample records roughly 940,000 distinct CDR3 sequences, more than 15% being singletons. The chain recombines TRBV5-1 with TRBJ2-1; D possibly corresponds to TRBD1 (5 bases). The sequenced sample was blood, either unsorted or a sorted T cell fraction (not recorded which). The sequence was collected from a human donor who was either an allogeneic HSCT recipient or a stem cell or donor lymphocyte infusion donor (not recorded which). It is not recorded whose cells these are; they may come from a transplant donor. CDR3 DNA sequence: TGCGCCAGCAGCCTGGGCTTCTCTCAGGGTGAGCAGTTCTTC. This codes for CASSLGFSQGEQFF.